The 26 T cell receptor beta chains reported below all come from one sample, sequenced in a study of T cell responses to AZD1222 COVID-19 vaccine. Data came from immunoSEQ multiplex PCR; TCRdb stores just in-frame clones and leaves some out. The sample has 140,000 to 150,000 clones, 93% seen once; the top ten hold approximately 4.9%. Here the sequenced sample was peripheral blood, taken on day 0 of AZD1222 vaccination. The receptors were sampled from an adult in good health.

The V gene is TRBV19, the J gene TRBJ2-1; possible D gene TRBD2, 6 bases. Germline lookup yields CDR1 LNHDA and CDR2 SQIVND (reference sequence). The CDR3 length is 14 residues. Trimming left V 6 bases short and J 2 bases short, with 11 bases between. For the CDR3, the DNA is TGTGCCAGTAGCCGGGAGACTACCTACAATGAGCAGTTCTTC. The encoded protein is CASSRETTYNEQFF.

This chain uses TRBV28 with TRBJ1-1; 7 nucleotides line up with TRBD1. After removal of 6 bases from V and 8 bases from J, the junction contained 6 bases not matched to a gene. This CDR3 region has 12 residues. The V gene's germline CDR1 is MDHEN and CDR2 SYDVKM. CDR3 residues: CASRTRQGEAFF. CDR3 nucleotides: TGTGCCAGCAGGACGAGACAGGGAGAAGCTTTCTTT. The full variable domain, with the rest looked up from reference TRBV28 and TRBJ1-1, is DVKVTQSSRYLVKRTGEKVFLECVQDMDHENMFWYRQDPGLGLRLIYFSYDVKMKEKGDIPEGYSVSREKKERFSLILESASTNQTSMYLCASRTRQGEAFFGQGTRLTVV.

This clone was recorded once. The V gene is TRBV30, the J gene TRBJ1-3, with a tentative D call TRBD1 (5 bases). Per the germline V gene, CDR1 is GTSNPN and CDR2 is SVGIG (reference sequence). The CDR3 is 15 amino acids. V lost 4 bases, J lost 0 bases, and 13 bases lay in between. The CDR3 nucleotides read TGTGCCTGGACCTCGGGACGGCTCTCTGGAAACACCATATATTTT. The encoded protein is CAWTSGRLSGNTIYF.

The count of this clone is one. V gene TRBV9 combines with J gene TRBJ2-7; maybe TRBD1 (5 bases). Trimming stripped 1 base from V and 4 bases from J, with 12 bases between. Germline V gene lookup returns CDR1 SGDLS and CDR2 YYNGEE. The CDR3 runs 14 residues. DNA of the CDR3: TGTGCCAGCAGCGTAAGTTCCAGGGCGTACGAGCAGTACTTC. Protein: CASSVSSRAYEQYF.

The V gene is TRBV5-1, the J gene TRBJ2-5; 8 bases fit TRBD2. J gave up 2 bases and V 1 base, and 10 bases lay outside the gene matches. The CDR3 covers 17 residues. In germline, CDR1 is SGHRS, CDR2 YFSETQ. The CDR3 DNA sequence: TGCGCCAGCAGCTTGATTCCCGTAGGGACTAGGCAAGAGACCCAGTACTTC. It codes for CASSLIPVGTRQETQYF.

The chain links TRBV19 to TRBJ2-1; the match to TRBD2 covers 9 bases. The CDR3 runs to 13 residues. The V gene end was trimmed by 5 bases and the J gene end by 8 bases; junction bases not matched to a gene: 4. Germline CDR1 is LNHDA and CDR2 is SQIVND (reference sequence). The CDR3 DNA follows: TGTGCCAGTAGTGCGGGACTAGCCGATGAGCAGTTCTTC. Its translation: CASSAGLADEQFF.

V is TRBV20-1 and J is TRBJ2-7, with D tentatively TRBD2 (6 bases). Germline CDR1 reads DFQATT; CDR2 reads SNEGSKA (reference sequence). Deletions cut 5 bases from V and 7 bases from J, with 9 bases between. This CDR3 is 10 amino acids long. CDR3 nucleotide sequence: TGCAGTGCTGGCGGGGCGGAGCAGTACTTC. As protein: CSAGGAEQYF.

The chain employs TRBV5-1 and TRBJ2-5, with D tentatively TRBD2 (6 bases). The CDR3 runs 15 residues. The germline gives CDR1 SGHRS, CDR2 YFSETQ. The V and J ends lost 0 bases and 4 bases respectively, with 13 bases between them. In DNA form, the CDR3 reads TGCGCCAGCAGCTTGGCGGGTAGCGGAGCAGAGACCCAGTACTTC. Its protein is CASSLAGSGAETQYF.

The J gene is TRBJ2-1, the V gene TRBV19, with a tentative D call TRBD2 (6 bases). The CDR3 contains 13 residues. Germline values: CDR1 LNHDA, CDR2 SQIVND (reference sequence). V was pared by 1 base and J by 8 bases, with 9 bases between. This CDR3 is CASSIGREDEQFF. CDR3 coding DNA: TGTGCCAGTAGTATAGGCAGGGAGGATGAGCAGTTCTTC. Full variable domain (rest looked up from reference TRBV19 and TRBJ2-1): DGGITQSPKYLFRKEGQNVTLSCEQNLNHDAMYWYRQDPGQGLRLIYYSQIVNDFQKGDIAEGYSVSREKKESFPLTVTSAQKNPTAFYLCASSIGREDEQFFGPGTRLTVL.

The chain employs TRBV7-6 and TRBJ1-5; D possibly corresponds to TRBD1 (5 bases). Germline CDR1 SGHVS, CDR2 FNYEAQ. This CDR3 is 15 amino acids long. Trimming removed 1 base from V and 4 bases from J, with 11 bases in between. CDR3: CASSLGGAGNQPQHF. The CDR3 DNA reads TGTGCCAGCAGCTTAGGAGGGGCTGGTAATCAGCCCCAGCATTTT.

This sequence joins TRBV7-9 and TRBJ1-2, with TRBD1 identical over 11 bases. Per the germline V gene, CDR1 is SEHNR and CDR2 is FQNEAQ (reference sequence). Unmatched junction bases numbered 10, after V lost 0 bases and J lost 7 bases. This CDR3 has 17 residues. CDR3 in amino acids: CASSLAGSGQGDGGYTF. In DNA, the CDR3 is TGTGCCAGCAGCTTAGCGGGATCGGGACAGGGGGATGGTGGCTACACCTTC. The full variable domain, completed using reference TRBV7-9 and TRBJ1-2, is DTGVSQNPRHKITKRGQNVTFRCDPISEHNRLYWYRQTLGQGPEFLTYFQNEAQLEKSRLLSDRFSAERPKGSFSTLEIQRTEQGDSAMYLCASSLAGSGQGDGGYTFGSGTRLTVV.

The genes are TRBV7-9 and TRBJ2-2, with a possible D match to TRBD1 (6 bases). V was clipped by 6 bases and J by 0 bases, with 11 bases between them. The CDR3 has 15 residues. Germline V CDR1 and CDR2: SEHNR, FQNEAQ (reference sequence). CDR3 sequence: CASSKDSSNTGELFF. As DNA, the CDR3 is TGTGCCAGCAGTAAGGACAGTTCGAACACCGGGGAGCTGTTTTTT.

The chain links TRBV5-5 to TRBJ1-6, with D unresolved. Germline values: CDR1 SGHKS, CDR2 YYEKEE (reference sequence). The V gene lost 0 bases and the J gene lost 12 bases, with 7 bases spanning the gap. This CDR3 spans 12 amino acids. CDR3 loop: CASSLETLPLHF. The CDR3 coding sequence is TGTGCCAGCAGCTTGGAAACCCTACCCCTCCACTTT.

The chain employs TRBV5-6 and TRBJ2-7; no definite D call. The germline V gene encodes CDR1 SGHDT and CDR2 YYEEEE. This CDR3 spans 14 amino acids. The ends were cut back, 2 bases at V and 4 bases at J, with 13 bases in the middle. The CDR3 region is CASSFAYRGYEQYF. The CDR3 nucleotides are TGTGCCAGCAGCTTCGCCTACAGAGGATACGAGCAGTACTTC.

The genes are TRBV11-2 and TRBJ2-4; D gene ambiguous. Trimming took off 5 bases at V and 0 bases at J, with 5 bases between the two ends. This CDR3 spans 13 amino acids. Germline V gene data show CDR1 as SGHAT and CDR2 as FQNNGV. The CDR3 sequence is CASSVVAKNIQYF. CDR3 sequence (DNA): TGTGCCAGCAGCGTGGTAGCCAAAAACATTCAGTACTTC.

In this sample, this clone turned up a few times. The chain carries TRBV14 and TRBJ1-1; no clear D. The CDR3 is made up of 15 amino acids. The V and J ends lost 0 bases and 0 bases respectively, with 8 bases between them. The V gene's germline CDR1 is SGHDN and CDR2 FVKESK. For the CDR3, the DNA is TGTGCCAGCAGCCAAGATAAGTCCTTGAACACTGAAGCTTTCTTT. Translation: CASSQDKSLNTEAFF.

The chain recombines TRBV6-4 with TRBJ1-1; no reliable D call. Trimming removed 4 bases at V and 2 bases at J, with 8 bases between. There are 13 residues in the CDR3. Germline V gives CDR1 MRHNA, CDR2 SNTAGT. As DNA, the CDR3 is TGTGCCAGCAGTGCCCAGGCCAACACTGAAGCTTTCTTT. This sequence encodes CASSAQANTEAFF.

This clone was found a few times. The chain employs TRBV28 and TRBJ2-5; either TRBD1 or TRBD2 may supply D (5 bases each). The CDR3 extends over 14 amino acids. V lost 7 bases and J lost 1, with 13 bases in between. The germline V gene encodes CDR1 MDHEN and CDR2 SYDVKM. CDR3 residues: CASTTGPSQETQYF. For the CDR3, the DNA is TGTGCCAGCACCACGGGACCGTCCCAAGAGACCCAGTACTTC. The entire variable domain, with the rest obtained from reference TRBV28 and TRBJ2-5, is as follows: DVKVTQSSRYLVKRTGEKVFLECVQDMDHENMFWYRQDPGLGLRLIYFSYDVKMKEKGDIPEGYSVSREKKERFSLILESASTNQTSMYLCASTTGPSQETQYFGPGTRLLVL.

The chain has TRBV5-6 and TRBJ1-2; D is possibly TRBD1 (6 bases). V dropped 2 bases and J dropped 4 bases, with 12 bases sitting between them. This CDR3 has 14 residues. Per the germline V gene, CDR1 is SGHDT and CDR2 is YYEEEE. The CDR3 sequence: CASSFGGPGYGYTF. In DNA form, the CDR3 reads TGTGCCAGCAGCTTCGGGGGGCCTGGCTATGGCTACACCTTC.

The V and J genes are TRBV4-1 and TRBJ2-1; D might be TRBD2 (5 bases). This CDR3 contains 13 residues. V was clipped by 3 bases and J by 7 bases, with 10 bases between them. From germline, CDR1 is MGHRA and CDR2 YSYEKL. The DNA for the CDR3 is TGCGCCAGCAGCCAGACCTGGAGGAATGAGCAGTTCTTC. Its protein product is CASSQTWRNEQFF.

As regards this clone: Other DNA sequences within the sample encode an identical CDR3. The chain combines TRBV25-1 with TRBJ1-2; D possibly corresponds to TRBD1 (5 bases). V lost 2 bases to trimming and J lost 7 bases, with 8 bases between them. The CDR3 runs 12 residues. Germline CDR1 and CDR2: MGHDK and SYGVNS. The CDR3 DNA reads as TGTGCCAGCAGTGAAGGGGGGGGTGGCTACACCTTC. It translates to CASSEGGGGYTF.

V is TRBV15 and J is TRBJ2-7; 8 nucleotides match TRBD2. This CDR3 is built from 15 residues. The germline gives CDR1 LNHNV, CDR2 YYDKDF (reference sequence). V trimming: 0 bases; J trimming: 3 bases; junction bases outside the gene matches: 4. DNA for the CDR3: TGTGCCACCAGCAGAGAGTCAGCGGGGGTCTACGAGCAGTACTTC. Translated, it gives CATSRESAGVYEQYF. Based on the CDR3 plus reference TRBV15 and TRBJ2-7, the full variable domain is DAMVIQNPRYQVTQFGKPVTLSCSQTLNHNVMYWYQQKSSQAPKLLFHYYDKDFNNEADTPDNFQSRRPNTSFCFLDIRSPGLGDTAMYLCATSRESAGVYEQYFGPGTRLTVT.

V is TRBV10-3 and J is TRBJ1-3; tentative D call: TRBD1 (6 bases). CDR3 length equals 19 residues. V lost 6 bases, J lost 0 bases, and 24 bases lay in between. Germline CDR1 ENHRY, CDR2 SYGVKD. CDR3 coding DNA: TGTGCCATCAGCCCCCCGTTTTACAGGGCACCTCTCTCTGGAAACACCATATATTTT. Its translation: CAISPPFYRAPLSGNTIYF.

V is TRBV5-3 and J is TRBJ1-2, with D tentatively TRBD1 (6 bases). TRBV5-3 is sorted into the ORF group, with uncertain function. The CDR3 runs 13 residues. Trimming removed 5 bases at V and 7 bases at J, with 15 bases between. The CDR3 here is CARRRLQGCGYTF. The CDR3 region has the DNA TGTGCCAGAAGGAGGCTACAGGGTTGTGGCTACACCTTC.

V and J are TRBV5-1 and TRBJ1-2; the D is unclear. The CDR3 loop spans 14 amino acids. Germline V gene data show CDR1 as SGHRS and CDR2 as YFSETQ. V dropped 0 bases and J dropped 7 bases, with 13 bases sitting between them. As DNA, the CDR3 is TGCGCCAGCAGCTTGGAGCTGGGGTCATCTGGCTACACCTTC. Its protein product is CASSLELGSSGYTF. The entire variable domain, with the rest obtained from reference TRBV5-1 and TRBJ1-2, is as follows: KAGVTQTPRYLIKTRGQQVTLSCSPISGHRSVSWYQQTPGQGLQFLFEYFSETQRNKGNFPGRFSGRQFSNSRSEMNVSTLELGDSALYLCASSLELGSSGYTFGSGTRLTVV.

V and J are TRBV4-1 and TRBJ1-5; weak D call: TRBD1 (6 bases). V lost 1 base to trimming and J lost 4 bases, with 17 bases between them. The CDR3 is 17 amino acids. Per the germline V gene, CDR1 is MGHRA and CDR2 is YSYEKL. CDR3: CASSQGRARGRNQPQHF. The CDR3 nucleotides are TGCGCCAGCAGCCAAGGTAGGGCCAGGGGACGGAATCAGCCCCAGCATTTT.